Each of the 20 T cell receptor beta chains below was sequenced from the same sample in a study of response to subunit inactivated influenza vaccine. TCRdb used MiXCR to reprocess the RT-PCR reads, holding one entry per CDR3 protein. The data show approximately 490,000 distinct CDR3 sequences, approximately 7.7% seen once. The input for sequencing was PBMCs from blood, taken less than 30 months after vaccination. Receptors originate from a man aged 50-75 years who received an inactivated influenza vaccine.

This clonotype was detected ten times or more. CDR3 amino acids: CASSLQVLSGELFF. CDR3 sequence (DNA): TGCGCCAGCAGCCTACAAGTTTTGTCCGGGGAGCTGTTTTTT. V usage is TRBV5-1 and J usage is TRBJ2-2; no clear D. The germline gives CDR1 SGHRS, CDR2 YFSETQ. Trimming removed 4 bases at V and 6 bases at J, with 13 bases between. The CDR3 runs to 14 residues.

For the CDR3, the DNA is TGTGCCAGCAGGCCCCGACAGGGAAATTCACCCCTCCACTTT. This encodes CASRPRQGNSPLHF. The chain couples TRBV12-3 or TRBV12-4 to TRBJ1-6, with 7 bases fitting TRBD1. V dropped 6 bases and J dropped 7; count of bases not matched to a gene: 6. The CDR3 extends over 14 amino acids.

This clonotype has just a few counts. The chain uses TRBV5-1 and TRBJ2-2, with TRBD1 matching over 9 bases. V gave up 5 bases and J gave up 6 bases; unmatched junction bases: 5. The CDR3 is 14 amino acids. In germline, CDR1 is SGHRS, CDR2 YFSETQ. Here the CDR3 DNA reads TGCGCCAGCAGAGCACAGGGGGCGGCCGGGGAGCTGTTTTTT. Translating it yields CASRAQGAAGELFF.

DNA of the CDR3: TGTGCCAGCAGAATCGACCCGTACAATGAGCAGTTCTTC. Translating gives CASRIDPYNEQFF. This sequence joins TRBV6-1 and TRBJ2-1, with D uncertain. Trimming took off 6 bases at V and 4 bases at J, with 10 bases between the two ends. This CDR3 spans 13 amino acids. Germline V gene sequence: CDR1 MNHNS, CDR2 SASEGT.

V is TRBV5-6 and J is TRBJ2-2, with no clear D. The V gene's germline CDR1 is SGHDT and CDR2 YYEEEE. The CDR3 consists of 16 residues. V gave up 4 bases and J gave up 5 bases, with 18 bases separating them. CDR3 in DNA: TGTGCCAGCAGCCCCCTATCGGGTCTTGTTACCGGGGAGCTGTTTTTT. It encodes CASSPLSGLVTGELFF.

This clonotype occurred a few times. The V and J genes are TRBV5-1 and TRBJ2-3, with TRBD2 identical over 12 bases. This CDR3 comprises 16 residues. V was pared by 5 bases and J by 4 bases, with 8 bases of the junction left unmatched. Germline loops: CDR1 SGHRS, CDR2 YFSETQ. Here the CDR3 reads CASRPRLAGVADTQYF. CDR3 sequence (DNA): TGCGCCAGCAGACCTAGACTAGCGGGAGTAGCAGATACGCAGTATTTT. Combining the CDR3 with reference TRBV5-1 and TRBJ2-3 gives the whole variable domain KAGVTQTPRYLIKTRGQQVTLSCSPISGHRSVSWYQQTPGQGLQFLFEYFSETQRNKGNFPGRFSGRQFSNSRSEMNVSTLELGDSALYLCASRPRLAGVADTQYFGPGTRLTVL.

This clonotype has just one count. This sequence joins TRBV23-1 and TRBJ2-1; TRBD1 is a possible D gene (5 bases). TRBV23-1 is designated an ORF whose function remains uncertain. The CDR3 has 13 amino acids. The ends were cut back, 6 bases at V and 9 bases at J, with 15 bases in the middle. The CDR3 sequence is CASRLQGPGEQFF. Here the CDR3 DNA reads TGCGCCAGCAGGCTTCAGGGTCCTGGTGAGCAGTTCTTC.

Ten or more counts support this clonotype. The chain combines TRBV4-3 with TRBJ2-1, with D perhaps matching TRBD2 (5 bases). This CDR3 spans 17 amino acids. The ends were cut back, 4 bases at V and 7 bases at J, with 23 bases in the middle. The V gene's germline CDR1 is LGHNA and CDR2 YSLEER. CDR3 nucleotide sequence: TGCGCCAGCAGCCGCCCCGTTACTAAAGCGGTAGGGAATGAGCAGTTCTTC. Protein product: CASSRPVTKAVGNEQFF.

The chain employs TRBV5-1 and TRBJ2-6; 8 bases are a match to TRBD2. The CDR3 has 18 amino acids. Trimming cost V 4 bases and J 3 bases; bases outside gene matches: 12. Germline CDR1 and CDR2: SGHRS and YFSETQ. CDR3 bases: TGCGCCAGCAGCCCCACCCGGGGGGGGCGGGGTGGGGCCAACGTCCTGACTTTC. Its translation is CASSPTRGGRGGANVLTF.

Comments on this clonotype: It may be a read error: a sequence one base away is much more abundant. The chain carries TRBV7-9 and TRBJ2-1; unclear D gene. Trimming took off 6 bases at V and 11 bases at J, with 14 bases between the two ends. This CDR3 contains 12 residues. Germline loops: CDR1 SEHNR, CDR2 FQNEAQ (reference sequence). Here the CDR3 DNA reads TGTGCCAGCAGGAAAAGCAGTAATAAGCAGTTCTTC. Amino acids: CASRKSSNKQFF.

V and J are TRBV6-5 and TRBJ2-5; 7 positions agree with TRBD1. CDR3 length: 15 amino acids. The trim removed 2 bases at V and 2 bases at J, leaving 5 bases unmatched. Germline V lookup: CDR1 MNHEY, CDR2 SVGAGI. CDR3 bases: TGTGCCAGCAGTTACGATCAGGGGGAACAAGAGACCCAGTACTTC. Translated, it gives CASSYDQGEQETQYF.

This clonotype was observed a handful of times. The CDR3 DNA is TGTGCCAGCAGCCCCTTGGGGGGCGATACGCAGTATTTT. This codes for CASSPLGGDTQYF. This sequence joins TRBV7-2 and TRBJ2-3, with D perhaps given as TRBD1 or TRBD2 (6 bases each). Germline lookup yields CDR1 SGHTA and CDR2 FQGNSA. The CDR3 covers 13 residues. The germline V and J ends were trimmed by 5 bases and 6 bases, with 12 bases remaining between them.

This clonotype showed up just a few times. The chain links TRBV3-1 to TRBJ2-7; 12 nucleotides align to TRBD2. The CDR3 runs 16 residues. Germline CDR1 is LGHDT and CDR2 is YNNKEL (reference sequence). J was trimmed by 2 bases and V by 3 bases; bases with no gene match: 5. CDR3: CASSHGLAGGPYEQYF. The CDR3, as DNA: TGTGCCAGCAGCCATGGTCTAGCGGGAGGGCCCTACGAGCAGTACTTC.

This clonotype has a count of ten or more. CDR3 amino acids: CASSQVAARAEQFF. For the CDR3, the DNA is TGTGCCAGCAGCCAAGTAGCGGCCAGGGCTGAGCAGTTCTTC. This chain links TRBV3-1 with TRBJ2-1, with a possible D match to TRBD2 (6 bases). Per the germline V gene, CDR1 is LGHDT and CDR2 is YNNKEL (reference sequence). There are 14 residues in the CDR3. V was shortened by 1 base and J by 9 bases, with 13 bases between the two germline ends.

This clonotype was picked up a small number of times. The gene calls are TRBV24-1 and TRBJ2-1, with 7 nucleotides matching TRBD2. The germline V gene has CDR1 KGHDR and CDR2 SFDVKD. Germline trimming cut 1 base from V and 2 bases from J; bases unmatched to any gene: 7. The CDR3 loop spans 17 amino acids. CDR3 residues: CATSDFRSGKTYNEQFF. CDR3 coding DNA: TGTGCCACCAGTGATTTTAGGAGCGGGAAAACCTACAATGAGCAGTTCTTC.

Regarding this clonotype: A single base separates this from a much larger clone, so it may be a read error. This chain uses TRBV7-2 with TRBJ1-2; D is perhaps TRBD1 (6 bases). Germline CDR1 reads SGHTA; CDR2 reads FQGNSA. V lost 5 bases to trimming and J lost 5 bases, with 15 bases between them. The CDR3 is made up of 14 amino acids. The CDR3 nucleotides are TGTGCCAGCAGCCCCACAGGGCTCGGATATGGCTACACCTTC. Translating it yields CASSPTGLGYGYTF.

This clonotype occurred a few times. The rearrangement links TRBV20-1 to TRBJ2-5; 10 nucleotides line up with TRBD2. The V and J ends lost 6 bases and 5 bases, in that order; junction bases with no gene match: 9. Germline CDR1 DFQATT, CDR2 SNEGSKA (reference sequence). This CDR3 has 14 amino acids. CDR3 amino acids: CSALSGGDGETQYF. For the CDR3, the DNA is TGCAGTGCGCTAAGCGGGGGGGATGGGGAGACCCAGTACTTC.

In its sample, this clonotype was seen once. An end of the junction does not agree with germline; a read error may underlie this. The J gene is TRBJ2-1, the V gene TRBV20-1; TRBD2 matches 12 bases. Germline CDR1 reads DFQATT; CDR2 reads SNEGSKA (reference sequence). This CDR3 is built from 16 residues. For the CDR3, the DNA is TGCTGTGCTAGATCTTATGGACTAGCGGGGCGGAATGAGCAGTTCTTC. The encoded protein is CCARSYGLAGRNEQFF.

This clonotype was recorded many times. The chain combines TRBV4-2 with TRBJ1-5; D unclear. CDR3 size: 15 residues. V lost 1 base and J lost 2, with 9 bases in between. Per the germline V gene, CDR1 is LGHNA and CDR2 is YNFKEQ. The CDR3 reads CASSQGGGGNQPQHF. CDR3 nucleotide sequence: TGTGCCAGCAGCCAAGGGGGTGGAGGCAATCAGCCCCAGCATTTT.

The chain joins TRBV7-8 to TRBJ1-1, with TRBD1 as a possible D gene (5 bases). Germline CDR1 and CDR2: SGHVS and FQNEAQ. The V end was cut by 4 bases, the J end by 3 bases, with 18 bases between. The CDR3 covers 16 residues. In DNA, the CDR3 is TGTGCCAGCAGCTGGGACCCGGGACGGCGCCACACTGAAGCTTTCTTT. Translation gives CASSWDPGRRHTEAFF.